This T cell receptor (beta chain) comes out of a study of PD-L1 blockade in urothelial cancer. The protocol was immunoSEQ multiplex PCR, while the TCRdb copy is restricted to in-frame clones and leaves out a portion. Of 25,000 to 35,000 clones in the sample, 84% were seen once. The CDR3 is 13 residues long. Trimming stripped 6 bases from V and 5 bases from J, with 13 bases between. Germline lookup yields CDR1 MDHEN and CDR2 SYDVKM. Time point reported: peripheral blood 6 weeks after treatment start. The rearrangement uses TRBV28 and TRBJ1-1; a possible D gene is TRBD1 (5 bases). The sample consisted of PBMCs, taken around atezolizumab (anti-PD-L1) treatment. This clonotype originated in a man aged 70-80 years with urothelial cancer. For the CDR3, the DNA is TGTGCCAGCAGGCAGACAGAGAGGACTGAAGCTTTCTTT. It codes for CASRQTERTEAFF.